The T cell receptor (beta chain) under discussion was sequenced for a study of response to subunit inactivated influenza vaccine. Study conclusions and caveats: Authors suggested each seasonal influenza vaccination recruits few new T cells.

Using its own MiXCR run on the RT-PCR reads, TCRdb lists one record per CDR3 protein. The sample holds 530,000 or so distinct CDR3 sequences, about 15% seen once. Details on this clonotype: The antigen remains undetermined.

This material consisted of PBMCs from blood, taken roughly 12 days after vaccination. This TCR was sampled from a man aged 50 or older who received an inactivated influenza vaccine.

CDR3 region: CASTHGGEQYF. CDR3 nucleotide sequence: TGTGCCAGCACCCATGGGGGCGAGCAGTACTTC. The chain is built from TRBV6-2 or TRBV6-3 and TRBJ2-7; D tentatively reads TRBD1 or TRBD2 (5 bases each). The CDR3 consists of 11 residues. Germline loops: CDR1 MNHEY, CDR2 SVGEGT. V was shortened by 7 bases and J by 6 bases, with 10 bases between the two germline ends.